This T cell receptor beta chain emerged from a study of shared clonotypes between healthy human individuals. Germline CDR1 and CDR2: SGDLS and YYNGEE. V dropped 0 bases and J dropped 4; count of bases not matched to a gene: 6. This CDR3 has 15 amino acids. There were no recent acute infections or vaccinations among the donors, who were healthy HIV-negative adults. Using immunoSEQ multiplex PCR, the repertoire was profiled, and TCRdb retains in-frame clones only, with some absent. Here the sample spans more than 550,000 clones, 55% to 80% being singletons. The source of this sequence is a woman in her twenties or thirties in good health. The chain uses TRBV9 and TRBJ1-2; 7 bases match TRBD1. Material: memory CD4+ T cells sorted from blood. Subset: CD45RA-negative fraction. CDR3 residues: CASSVAGTASYGYTF. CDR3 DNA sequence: TGTGCCAGCAGCGTAGCCGGGACAGCAAGCTATGGCTACACCTTC.